The 2 T cell receptor beta chains below were found in one sample sequenced in a study of naive and memory T cell subsets (dated by TCRdb to the late 2010s). The method was 5' RACE. TCRdb records Illumina MiSeq as the sequencer. Four rounds of PCR, run with the SP2 primer together with nested alpha and beta constant region primers, were used to amplify the ligated cDNA. The public reads were reanalyzed by TCRdb: fastp trimming at Q25, MiXCR alignment, in-frame beta chains only. Under each unique CDR3 protein, matching rows form one entry showing the most common genes and DNA. A total of about 32,000 distinct CDR3 sequences appear in this sample, over 15% of them only once. The top ten clonotypes cover around 2.7% of the sample. The study reported a robust and sensitive protocol to amplify, sequence and analyze TCRs, based on 3' ligation of a UMI-containing oligonucleotide to TCR cDNA. Receptors originate from a female donor in good health.

This clonotype was counted at least ten times. The V call is TRBV29-1, the J call TRBJ2-7; TRBD1 matches at 9 bases. From germline, CDR1 is SQVTM and CDR2 ANQGSEA. The CDR3 loop spans 16 amino acids. V shed 6 bases and J 8 bases; nucleotides not matched to a gene: 20. Here the CDR3 DNA reads TGCAGCGTGGGGACAGGGAGGGCTAGCGGTCCTCTGAAGCAGTACTTC. Protein sequence: CSVGTGRASGPLKQYF.

The table lists this clonotype with many counts. The J gene is TRBJ2-7, the V gene TRBV6-5; 8 positions agree with TRBD1. The CDR3 runs 17 residues. Losses at the gene ends were 2 bases for V and 5 bases for J; bases not matched to a gene: 14. The V gene's germline CDR1 is MNHEY and CDR2 SVGAGI. Here the CDR3 DNA reads TGTGCCAGCAGTTACGGGGGTTGGCAGGGGGCGCGGGACGAGCAGTACTTC. Protein: CASSYGGWQGARDEQYF.